This paragraph reports one TCR beta chain. These data are taken from a study of blood T cell repertoires in COVID-19. On the study more broadly: The samples span acute and convalescent COVID-19 from the United States, Italy and Spain. T cells, B-cell-depleted T cells, or PBMCs provided the cDNA or gDNA that served as material.

Generated by immunoSEQ multiplex PCR, the TCRdb table keeps only in-frame clones and is missing some. Among 99,000 or so clones listed, about four fifths were seen once. Sequencing was done on a sample of peripheral blood. This sequence originates from a man aged 55 to 69 with acute or convalescent COVID-19.

The CDR3 DNA reads as TGCGCCAGCAGATTGACAGGTCAGATGAACACTGAAGCTTTCTTT. This codes for CASRLTGQMNTEAFF. The rearrangement links TRBV5-1 to TRBJ1-1; TRBD1 might be the D (6 bases). This CDR3 is built from 15 residues. The germline V gene encodes CDR1 SGHRS and CDR2 YFSETQ. V lost 5 bases, J lost 0 bases, and 14 bases lay in between. The full variable domain, with the rest looked up from reference TRBV5-1 and TRBJ1-1, is KAGVTQTPRYLIKTRGQQVTLSCSPISGHRSVSWYQQTPGQGLQFLFEYFSETQRNKGNFPGRFSGRQFSNSRSEMNVSTLELGDSALYLCASRLTGQMNTEAFFGQGTRLTVV.